This T cell receptor (beta chain) was profiled in a study of cytomegalovirus exposure and HLA in healthy donors. Findings of the study overall: In an earlier analysis, about 90% or about 30%: the productive usage of most TCR beta V segments. Researchers left out some V segments, among them TRBV6-2 and TRBV6-3, as indistinguishable. Overall, approximately 180 TCR beta chains were annotated as cytomegalovirus-associated. Information on immune exposure was restricted to one variable (CMV serostatus).

V was pared by 4 bases and J by 7 bases, with 5 bases between. This CDR3 comprises 10 residues. Germline values: CDR1 SQVTM, CDR2 ANQGSEA. The PCR had 60 Vbeta and 13 Jbeta primers. Produced via immunoSEQ multiplex PCR; TCRdb's table is partial and in-frame only. The table records 90,000 to 150,000 clones, about 86% of them present only once. This clone was counted a few times. Antigen unknown. Other DNA sequences in this specimen translate into the identical CDR3. The chain has TRBV29-1 and TRBJ2-1; no firm D call. The origin of this receptor is a woman in her thirties or forties in good health and CMV-seronegative. The sequencing input was PBMCs. CDR3 protein: CSVAQNEQFF. CDR3 DNA: TGCAGCGTTGCGCAGAATGAGCAGTTCTTC.